Listed here is a single TCR beta chain. Its specificity is not known. Libraries were prepared by immunoSEQ multiplex PCR; TCRdb keeps only in-frame clonotypes and omits some of them. This table holds over 80,000 clones, about nine tenths found once. The CDR3 runs 12 residues. V lost 4 bases and J 5 bases, leaving 6 bases between the germline ends. CDR1 and CDR2 from the germline V gene are SEHNR and FQNEAQ (reference sequence). This record belongs to a study of OX40 agonist ivuxolimab in advanced cancers. Study summary: Every 2 weeks, patients received ivuxolimab intravenously, dosed at 0.01 to 10 mg/kg. Overall study findings and caveats: Mean expanded clone counts were higher in CD8+ than CD4+ T cells. At doses 0.1 to 3.0 mg/kg, CD4+ and CD8+ clones expanded.

The genes are TRBV7-9 and TRBJ2-1; D is undetermined. This TCR was sampled from an adult with an advanced solid tumor such as melanoma, head and neck, liver or kidney cancer. The source was CD4+ or CD8+ T cells sorted from blood, collected in a trial of the OX40 agonist ivuxolimab. CDR3 coding DNA: TGTGCCAGCAGCTATCGCAACAATGAGCAGTTCTTC. It encodes CASSYRNNEQFF.